This T cell receptor (beta chain) was retrieved from a study of T cells in Graves' hyperthyroidism and ophthalmopathy. Study outcomes and limitations: By a 13 V-J model, ophthalmopathy was set apart from stable hyperthyroidism.

The CDR3 regions of TCR beta were amplified from RNA transcripts. An initial round of RT-PCR targeting the TCR CDR3 relied on the HTBI primer set. TCRdb itself ran the multiplex PCR reads through MiXCR, one entry per CDR3 protein. The sample yields nearly 600,000 distinct CDR3 sequences, approximately 14% seen once. Exclusion followed for patients with uncontrolled infection, other autoimmune disease, pregnancy or lactation. Each 10 ml fresh peripheral blood draw supplied the PBMCs. The V and J ends lost 7 bases and 0 bases, in that order; junction bases with no gene match: 7. Germline V gene lookup returns CDR1 LNHDA and CDR2 SQIVND (reference sequence). The CDR3 has 16 amino acids. This clonotype turned up a few times. Its antigen remains unidentified.

The V call is TRBV19, the J call TRBJ2-1, with 9 bases identical to TRBD2. Sequencing was done on a sample of blood. The receptor was derived from a woman aged 18 to 35 with Graves' ophthalmopathy. The CDR3 is CASTPGLALSYNEQFF. In DNA, the CDR3 is TGTGCCAGTACACCGGGACTAGCCCTCTCCTACAATGAGCAGTTCTTC.